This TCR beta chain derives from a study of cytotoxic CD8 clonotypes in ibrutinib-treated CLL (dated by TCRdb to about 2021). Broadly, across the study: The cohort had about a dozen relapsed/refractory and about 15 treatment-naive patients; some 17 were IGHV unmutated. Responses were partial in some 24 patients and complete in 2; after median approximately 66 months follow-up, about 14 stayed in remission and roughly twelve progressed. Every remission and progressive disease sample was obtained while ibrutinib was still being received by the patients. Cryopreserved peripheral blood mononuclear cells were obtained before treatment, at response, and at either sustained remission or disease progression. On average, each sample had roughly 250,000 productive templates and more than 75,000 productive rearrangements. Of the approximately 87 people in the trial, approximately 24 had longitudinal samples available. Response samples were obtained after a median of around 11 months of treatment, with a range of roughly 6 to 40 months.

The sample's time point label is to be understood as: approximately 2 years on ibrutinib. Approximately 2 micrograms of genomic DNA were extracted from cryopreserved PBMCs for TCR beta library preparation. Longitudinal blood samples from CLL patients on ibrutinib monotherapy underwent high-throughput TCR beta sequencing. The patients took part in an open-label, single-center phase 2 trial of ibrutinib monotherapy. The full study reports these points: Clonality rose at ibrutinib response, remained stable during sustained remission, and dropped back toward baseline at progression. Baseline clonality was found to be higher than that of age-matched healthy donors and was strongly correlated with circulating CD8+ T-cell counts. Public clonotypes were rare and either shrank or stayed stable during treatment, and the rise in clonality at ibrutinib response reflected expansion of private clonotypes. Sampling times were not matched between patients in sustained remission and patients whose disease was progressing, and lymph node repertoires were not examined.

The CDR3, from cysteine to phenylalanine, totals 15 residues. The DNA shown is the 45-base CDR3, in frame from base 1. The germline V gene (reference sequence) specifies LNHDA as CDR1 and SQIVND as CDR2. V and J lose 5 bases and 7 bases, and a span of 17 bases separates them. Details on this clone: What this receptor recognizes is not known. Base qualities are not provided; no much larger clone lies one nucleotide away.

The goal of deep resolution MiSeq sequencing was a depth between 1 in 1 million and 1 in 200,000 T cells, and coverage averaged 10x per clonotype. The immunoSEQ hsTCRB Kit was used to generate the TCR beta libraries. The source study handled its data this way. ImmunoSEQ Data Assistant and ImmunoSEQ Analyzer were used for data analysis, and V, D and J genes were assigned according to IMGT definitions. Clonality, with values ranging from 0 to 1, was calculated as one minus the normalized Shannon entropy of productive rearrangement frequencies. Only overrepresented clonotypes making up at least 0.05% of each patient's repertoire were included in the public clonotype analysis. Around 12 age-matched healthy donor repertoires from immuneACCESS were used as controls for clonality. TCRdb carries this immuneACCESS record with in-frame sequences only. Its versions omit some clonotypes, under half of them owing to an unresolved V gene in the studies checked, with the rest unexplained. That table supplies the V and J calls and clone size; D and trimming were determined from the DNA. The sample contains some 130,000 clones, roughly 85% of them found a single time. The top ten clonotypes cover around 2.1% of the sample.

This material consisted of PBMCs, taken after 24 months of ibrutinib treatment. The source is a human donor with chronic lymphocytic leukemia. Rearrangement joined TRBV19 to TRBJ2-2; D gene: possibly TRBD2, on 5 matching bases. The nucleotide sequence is TGTGCCAGTAGTCCAACCCGGGGTGTCGGCGGGGAGCTGTTTTTT. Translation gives CASSPTRGVGGELFF. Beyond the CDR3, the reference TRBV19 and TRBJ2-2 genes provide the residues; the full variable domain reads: DGGITQSPKYLFRKEGQNVTLSCEQNLNHDAMYWYRQDPGQGLRLIYYSQIVNDFQKGDIAEGYSVSREKKESFPLTVTSAQKNPTAFYLCASSPTRGVGGELFFGEGSRLTVL.